This T cell receptor beta chain originates from a study of T cell responses to AZD1222 COVID-19 vaccine (dated by TCRdb to about 2021). About the full investigation: AZD1222 recipients whose second dose came at about 4 weeks and those whose second dose came at about 12 weeks were combined into one group, since spike-specific TCR depth and breadth did not differ between the two schedules. Trial participants were enrolled by age into 18-55, 56-69 and 70-plus year subgroups, with roughly 160, 29 and 62 TCR-sequenced participants respectively. TCR sequencing was performed for more than 230 trial participants, of whom roughly 200 were given two doses of AZD1222 and around 26 were given two doses of MenACWY control vaccine. Study-level results and caveats: The 56-69-year group was small, and its depth increase did not reach significance, likely because of low power. Because no day 14 peak-response samples were available, repertoires were characterized only after the peak T cell response. Participants were mostly white British, with more females than males. The authors suggested clonal diversity may have been underestimated. The vaccine-associated CD4 TCRs covered the entire spike protein, and the dominant responses fell in regions 160-218 and 743-854. Spike-specific TCR breadth and depth rose significantly after two AZD1222 doses compared with day 0 and with MenACWY recipients. Conclusions about previously exposed vaccinees are limited because only a handful of AZD1222 recipients were SARS-CoV-2 seropositive at baseline. Reportedly, close to half of the unique spike-specific TCRs recognized epitopes lying outside the regions that are mutated in the B.1.351 and B.1.1.7 variants.

The time point label, read with the paper, signifies: baseline before first vaccination. Vaccinee samples came from UK trials COV001 and COV002, including a single-blind randomized controlled phase 2/3 trial of AZD1222 (ChAdOx1 nCoV-19) in healthy adults. For TCRbeta chain sequencing, PBMC samples from trial participants were taken at day 0 and at day 28 after the second dose. As for this clone: This receptor's antigen is unknown. Per-base qualities were not stored, and no clone one base away is much larger.

The CDR1 and CDR2 encoded by the germline V gene are SNHLY and FYNNEI. V is clipped by 3 bases and J by 2 bases, and the sequence between their germline boundaries is 10 bases long. Counted from cysteine to phenylalanine, this CDR3 has 14 amino acids. The retained sequence is limited to the CDR3, 42 bases, with the frame set at the first base. The CDR3 regions of human TCRbeta chains were analyzed by immunosequencing. As for the original processing: Repertoire TCRs were checked for matches against a reference library of SARS-CoV-2-specific TCRs that had been generated using the MIRA antigen-specificity platform. Breadth was defined as the fraction of unique TCRs that were SARS-CoV-2-associated, and depth was defined as the fraction of total T cells that were SARS-CoV-2-associated. Using the MIRA data, each spike-specific TCR was assigned both to the spike region to which the TCR was reactive and to a CD4 or CD8 class. Log10-transformed breadth and depth values were compared by one-way ANOVA with Sidak's multiple comparisons tests. TCRdb mirrors the immuneACCESS table, restricted to in-frame sequences. Some clones are absent from its copies; in checked studies, under half trace to an unresolved V gene, and the reason for the others is unknown. D and trimming were read from the DNA, whereas the V and J calls and clone size are those reported in that table. The sample table shows around 100,000 clones, and about 86% are seen once. The ten biggest clones cover around 15% of the sample.

This receptor was identified in an adult in good health. Recombination linked TRBV2 to TRBJ1-2, with a weak D call of TRBD1 (5 bases match). The material was peripheral blood, obtained on day 0 of AZD1222 vaccination. The bases are TGTGCCAGCAGTGAGCAGGGAGGAAACTATGGCTACACCTTC. This codes for CASSEQGGNYGYTF.